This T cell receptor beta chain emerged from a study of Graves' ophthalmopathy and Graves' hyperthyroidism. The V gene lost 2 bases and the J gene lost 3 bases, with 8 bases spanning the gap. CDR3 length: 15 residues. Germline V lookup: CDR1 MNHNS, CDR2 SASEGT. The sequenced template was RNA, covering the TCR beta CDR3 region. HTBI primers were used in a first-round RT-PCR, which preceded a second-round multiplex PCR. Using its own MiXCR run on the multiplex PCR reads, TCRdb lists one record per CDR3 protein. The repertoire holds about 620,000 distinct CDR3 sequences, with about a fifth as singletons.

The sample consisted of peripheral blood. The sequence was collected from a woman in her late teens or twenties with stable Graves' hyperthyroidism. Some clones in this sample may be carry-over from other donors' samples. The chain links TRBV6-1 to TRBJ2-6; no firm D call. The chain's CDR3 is CASSEFNGGANVLTF. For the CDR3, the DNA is TGTGCCAGCAGTGAATTTAATGGTGGGGCCAACGTCCTGACTTTC.